A single sample gave rise to the 31 T cell receptor beta chains below, sequenced in a study of control samples from healthy donors and cancer patients. This table comes from immunoSEQ multiplex PCR, and its TCRdb copy is limited to in-frame clones, with some not included. The sample records around 90,000 clones, approximately 80% being singletons. The source material was blood. The receptors come from a man aged 30 to 39 in good health.

The chain is built from TRBV12-5 and TRBJ2-5; TRBD1 is a possible D gene (5 bases). The CDR3 consists of 14 residues. Germline V gene data show CDR1 as LGHNT and CDR2 as FRNRAP. Trimming took off 7 bases at V and 5 bases at J, with 17 bases between the two ends. Here the CDR3 reads CASAADSPRETQYF. CDR3 coding DNA: TGTGCTAGTGCCGCCGACAGCCCTAGGGAGACCCAGTACTTC.

This clone was observed once. The chain recombines TRBV2 with TRBJ1-6, with TRBD1 identical over 9 bases. J gave up 9 bases and V 6 bases, and 6 bases lay outside the gene matches. This CDR3 region has 14 residues. Germline V gene lookup returns CDR1 SNHLY and CDR2 FYNNEI. CDR3 coding DNA: TGTGCCAGCAGGCCGGGACAGGGTTCTTCACCCCTCCACTTT. It translates to CASRPGQGSSPLHF.

The chain employs TRBV15 and TRBJ1-2; TRBD1 matches 8 bases. The junction had 7 bases not matched to a gene; V was cut back by 1 base and J by 6 bases. The germline gives CDR1 LNHNV, CDR2 YYDKDF (reference sequence). CDR3 length: 15 amino acids. CDR3: CATSRADRVQHGYTF. The CDR3 DNA reads TGTGCCACCAGCAGAGCGGACAGGGTTCAGCATGGCTACACCTTC. The full variable domain, its missing parts supplied by reference TRBV15 and TRBJ1-2, is DAMVIQNPRYQVTQFGKPVTLSCSQTLNHNVMYWYQQKSSQAPKLLFHYYDKDFNNEADTPDNFQSRRPNTSFCFLDIRSPGLGDTAMYLCATSRADRVQHGYTFGSGTRLTVV.

This clone was detected only once. The chain is built from TRBV30 and TRBJ1-2; 8 bases are a match to TRBD1. In germline, CDR1 is GTSNPN, CDR2 SVGIG (reference sequence). This CDR3 region has 14 residues. Trimming cost V 3 bases and J 6 bases; bases outside gene matches: 9. CDR3 loop: CAWSGTQGAHGYTF. In DNA form, the CDR3 reads TGTGCCTGGAGCGGTACTCAGGGGGCTCATGGCTACACCTTC.

The chain couples TRBV10-2 to TRBJ2-5; D might be TRBD1 (5 bases). V was cut by 0 bases and J by 0 bases, with 14 bases left in between. This CDR3 spans 17 amino acids. Germline loops: CDR1 WSHSY, CDR2 SAAADI. The CDR3: CASSESSEQGNQETQYF. CDR3 sequence (DNA): TGCGCCAGCAGTGAGTCGTCAGAGCAGGGCAACCAAGAGACCCAGTACTTC.

The chain carries TRBV10-3 and TRBJ2-7, with 9 bases fitting TRBD2. V was clipped by 3 bases and J by 3 bases; unmatched bases: 6. The CDR3 runs 15 residues. CDR1 and CDR2 (germline): ENHRY, SYGVKD. The CDR3 nucleotides are TGTGCCATCAGTGACAAGGAACTAGCGGGCTACGAGCAGTACTTC. As protein: CAISDKELAGYEQYF.

This clone is a singleton in its sample. The chain recombines TRBV7-9 with TRBJ1-1, with 7 nucleotides matching TRBD1. The CDR3 runs 15 residues. V gave up 7 bases and J gave up 0 bases; unmatched junction bases: 8. Germline loops: CDR1 SEHNR, CDR2 FQNEAQ (reference sequence). The CDR3 loop reads CASNFLQGMNTEAFF. In nucleotides, the CDR3 is TGTGCCAGCAACTTCCTACAGGGGATGAACACTGAAGCTTTCTTT.

The gene calls are TRBV6-5 and TRBJ2-1; 8 bases align to TRBD1. The V and J ends lost 3 bases and 4 bases, in that order; junction bases with no gene match: 8. Germline loops: CDR1 MNHEY, CDR2 SVGAGI. The CDR3 consists of 16 residues. CDR3 residues: CASSYSDRGIYNEQFF. Written as DNA, the CDR3 is TGTGCCAGCAGTTATTCCGACAGGGGAATATACAATGAGCAGTTCTTC.

The chain is built from TRBV28 and TRBJ2-7; D is perhaps TRBD2 (6 bases). CDR1 is MDHEN, CDR2 SYDVKM, per germline. The germline V and J ends were trimmed by 2 bases and 4 bases, with 18 bases remaining between them. This CDR3 comprises 16 residues. CDR3 protein: CASSLIYGTGAYEQYF. In DNA, the CDR3 is TGTGCCAGCAGTTTAATTTACGGGACGGGAGCATACGAGCAGTACTTC.

This clone was detected once. The chain has TRBV29-1 and TRBJ2-1; weak D call: TRBD2 (6 bases). Germline assignment: CDR1 SQVTM and CDR2 ANQGSEA. The V end was cut by 1 base, the J end by 0 bases, with 10 bases between. The CDR3 length is 15 residues. DNA for the CDR3: TGCAGCGTTGAAGCAGGGAGGAGCTCCTACAATGAGCAGTTCTTC. This sequence encodes CSVEAGRSSYNEQFF.

The chain combines TRBV6-5 with TRBJ1-1; 9 bases match TRBD1. The CDR3 totals 14 residues. The V gene's germline CDR1 is MNHEY and CDR2 SVGAGI. The J segment lost 4 bases and the V segment lost 8 bases, leaving 8 bases of the junction unmatched. Here the CDR3 DNA reads TGTGCCAGCTTCACAGGGGGCTGGGGCACTGAAGCTTTCTTT. Translating gives CASFTGGWGTEAFF.

This chain connects TRBV30 to TRBJ2-2, with 8 bases matching TRBD1. Per germline, CDR1 GTSNPN and CDR2 SVGIG (reference sequence). The V segment lost 6 bases and the J segment 4 bases; nucleotides outside the gene matches: 7. The CDR3 contains 14 residues. DNA for the CDR3: TGTGCCTGCCAGGGCCAGGGGGCCACCGGGGAGCTGTTTTTT. It is translated as CACQGQGATGELFF.

V and J are TRBV6-6 and TRBJ1-2; the D is unclear. This CDR3 spans 19 amino acids. Germline V lookup: CDR1 MNHNY, CDR2 SVGAGI (reference sequence). V lost 5 bases, J lost 0 bases, and 25 bases lay in between. The DNA for the CDR3 is TGTGCCAGCAGTCTTCCCTTATATTCTCCTGGGGTTTCTAACTATGGCTACACCTTC. It encodes CASSLPLYSPGVSNYGYTF.

V gene TRBV28 combines with J gene TRBJ1-5; 9 bases align to TRBD1. This CDR3 contains 14 residues. Trimming took 5 bases from V and 7 from J; bases not matched to a gene: 6. Germline V CDR1 and CDR2: MDHEN, SYDVKM. CDR3 nucleotide sequence: TGTGCCAGCAGTATGGGACAGGGACCCCAGCCCCAGCATTTT. Translated, it gives CASSMGQGPQPQHF.

This sequence joins TRBV18 and TRBJ2-4, with D possibly matching TRBD1 (5 bases). The V gene's germline CDR1 is KGHSH and CDR2 LQKENI. The V and J ends lost 8 bases and 8 bases respectively, with 19 bases between them. This CDR3 region has 14 residues. DNA for the CDR3: TGTGCCAGCACGCCGACCCAGGGAAAGGACATTCAGTACTTC. Translated, it gives CASTPTQGKDIQYF.

The chain joins TRBV9 to TRBJ1-2; D might be TRBD1 (5 bases). V was shortened by 3 bases and J by 7 bases, with 10 bases between the two germline ends. Per the germline V gene, CDR1 is SGDLS and CDR2 is YYNGEE. The CDR3 is 12 residues long. CDR3 DNA: TGTGCCAGCAGCGCGGGGGTGAGTGGCTACACCTTC. Translated: CASSAGVSGYTF.

The chain uses TRBV7-2 and TRBJ1-1, with D unclear. The CDR3 runs to 13 residues. Germline loops: CDR1 SGHTA, CDR2 FQGNSA. V lost 2 bases to trimming and J lost 4 bases, with 8 bases between them. The CDR3 sequence: CASSLMRGTEAFF. The CDR3 bases are TGTGCCAGCAGCTTAATGCGAGGCACTGAAGCTTTCTTT.

The V gene is TRBV5-8, the J gene TRBJ1-2; tentatively, D is TRBD1 (6 bases). CDR3 length equals 13 residues. V lost 6 bases, J lost 8 bases, and 17 bases lay in between. Germline CDR1 SGHTS, CDR2 YDEGEE. The CDR3 reads CASNHRQVFGYTF. For the CDR3, the DNA is TGTGCCAGCAACCATCGACAGGTATTCGGCTACACCTTC.

The CDR3 bases are TGTGCCAGCAGCCTGACAGGGGCGAACACTGAAGCTTTCTTT. Its protein product is CASSLTGANTEAFF. This rearrangement joins TRBV11-2 to TRBJ1-1; TRBD1 agrees at 8 bases. Losses at the gene ends were 5 bases for V and 1 base for J; bases not matched to a gene: 3. Per germline, CDR1 SGHAT and CDR2 FQNNGV. CDR3 size: 14 residues.

The rearrangement joins TRBV6-1 to TRBJ1-6; no clear D. The CDR3 loop spans 16 amino acids. V was cut by 0 bases and J by 2 bases, with 8 bases left in between. Germline CDR1 and CDR2: MNHNS and SASEGT. The CDR3 sequence is CASSEARSPYNSPLHF. The DNA of the CDR3 is TGTGCCAGCAGTGAAGCGCGCAGCCCCTATAATTCACCCCTCCACTTT.

This chain connects TRBV11-2 to TRBJ2-2; D possibly matches TRBD1 or TRBD2 (6 bases each). CDR1 is SGHAT and CDR2 is FQNNGV in the germline V gene. V dropped 5 bases and J dropped 5 bases, with 15 bases sitting between them. The CDR3 has 15 amino acids. As DNA, the CDR3 is TGTGCCAGCAGCCGCGGAGGGGGACATACCGGGGAGCTGTTTTTT. Amino acids: CASSRGGGHTGELFF.

This clone was recorded only once. The chain joins TRBV14 to TRBJ1-1; D is ambiguous. Germline V gene sequence: CDR1 SGHDN, CDR2 FVKESK. Trimming cost V 1 base and J 0 bases, with 9 bases left between them. This CDR3 has 15 amino acids. CDR3 in amino acids: CASSQVTGMNTEAFF. CDR3 nucleotides: TGTGCCAGCAGCCAAGTAACGGGGATGAACACTGAAGCTTTCTTT.

CDR3 region: CASSLSRHIKSGYEQYF. The CDR3 bases are TGTGCCAGCAGTTTATCCCGACACATAAAATCGGGCTACGAGCAGTACTTC. The chain recombines TRBV28 with TRBJ2-7; D gene unclear. Germline V gene lookup returns CDR1 MDHEN and CDR2 SYDVKM. The CDR3 has 17 amino acids. V lost 1 base and J lost 3, with 19 bases in between.

This clone turned up a few times. J is TRBJ1-1 and V is TRBV10-1; a weak D match, TRBD1 (6 bases). V lost 9 bases to trimming and J lost 0 bases, with 8 bases between them. Germline CDR1 is WNHNN and CDR2 is SYGVQD (reference sequence). The CDR3 has 12 amino acids. Here the CDR3 DNA reads TGCGCCAGTACAGGGCTGAACACTGAAGCTTTCTTT. Its translation: CASTGLNTEAFF.

J is TRBJ2-3 and V is TRBV7-3; TRBD2 agrees at 11 bases. Germline CDR1 reads SGHTA; CDR2 reads FQGTGA. V was clipped by 5 bases and J by 5 bases; unmatched bases: 9. The CDR3 has 16 amino acids. The chain's CDR3 is CASSLSGGASGDTQYF. The CDR3 nucleotides are TGTGCCAGCAGCCTTAGCGGGGGGGCAAGTGGAGATACGCAGTATTTT.

V and J are TRBV30 and TRBJ1-4; D possibly corresponds to TRBD1 (5 bases). Germline loops: CDR1 GTSNPN, CDR2 SVGIG (reference sequence). The CDR3 consists of 13 residues. V was cut by 1 base and J by 3 bases, with 6 bases left in between. The CDR3: CAWSGGANEKLFF. The DNA of the CDR3 is TGTGCCTGGAGTGGGGGCGCTAATGAAAAACTGTTTTTT.

Remarks on this clone: At one of its ends the junction is not consistent with the germline gene, which may arise from a read error. The rearrangement joins TRBV6-5 to TRBJ1-6; D is ambiguous. Germline V gives CDR1 MNHEY, CDR2 SVGAGI. This CDR3 has 14 residues. CDR3 bases: TGTGCCAGCAGGTCCGCTGCCTATAATTCACCCCTCTACTTT. Encoded protein: CASRSAAYNSPLYF.

The genes are TRBV2 and TRBJ1-4; TRBD1 agrees at 9 bases. Germline lookup yields CDR1 SNHLY and CDR2 FYNNEI. This CDR3 spans 16 amino acids. Unmatched junction bases numbered 10, after V lost 3 bases and J lost 8 bases. CDR3 bases: TGTGCCAGCAGTGATGGTGACAGGGGGTATGCGGAAAAACTGTTTTTT. It translates to CASSDGDRGYAEKLFF.

The DNA for the CDR3 is TGCGCCAGCAGCATGGAGACTAGCGGGGGACAAGATACGCAGTATTTT. It yields the protein CASSMETSGGQDTQYF. V and J are TRBV5-1 and TRBJ2-3; TRBD2 matches at 12 bases. Trimming removed 4 bases from V and 5 bases from J; junction bases left unmatched: 8. This CDR3 is 16 amino acids long. Germline CDR1 reads SGHRS; CDR2 reads YFSETQ.

There are a few counts of this clone. V gene TRBV12-3 or TRBV12-4 combines with J gene TRBJ1-5; the match to TRBD1 covers 7 bases. With V trimmed by 6 bases and J by 4 bases, 3 bases remained unmatched. The CDR3 length is 13 residues. For the CDR3, the DNA is TGTGCCAGCAGCCCACAGGGGAATCAGCCCCAGCATTTT. Protein: CASSPQGNQPQHF.

V is TRBV13 and J is TRBJ2-1, with D possibly matching TRBD2 (7 bases). Looked up from germline, CDR1 is PRHDT and CDR2 is FYEKMQ (reference sequence). This CDR3 has 19 residues. Trimming removed 4 bases from V and 8 bases from J, with 30 bases in between. CDR3 DNA: TGTGCCAGCAGCTCGAACAACCTTCCCGATGGGGGGGCTTTAGATGAGCAGTTCTTC. It encodes CASSSNNLPDGGALDEQFF.